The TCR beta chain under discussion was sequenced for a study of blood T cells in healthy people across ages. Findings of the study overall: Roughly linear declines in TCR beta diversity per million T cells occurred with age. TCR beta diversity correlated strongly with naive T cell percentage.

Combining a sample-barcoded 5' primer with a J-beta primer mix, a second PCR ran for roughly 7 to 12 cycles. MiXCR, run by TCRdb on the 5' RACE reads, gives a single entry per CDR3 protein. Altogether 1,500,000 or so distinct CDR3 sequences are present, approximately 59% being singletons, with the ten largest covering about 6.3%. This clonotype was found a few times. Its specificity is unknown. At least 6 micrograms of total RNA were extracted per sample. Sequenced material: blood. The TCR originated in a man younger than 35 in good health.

The CDR3 region has the DNA TGTGCCATCAGTGCTACTAGCGTCCAAGAGACCCAGTACTTC. As protein: CAISATSVQETQYF. This chain links TRBV10-3 with TRBJ2-5; 7 nucleotides align to TRBD2. V gave up 4 bases and J gave up 1 base; unmatched junction bases: 3. CDR3 length: 14 amino acids. Germline V gene sequence: CDR1 ENHRY, CDR2 SYGVKD.